These 13 T cell receptor beta chains came from one sample sequenced in a study of OX40 agonist ivuxolimab in advanced cancers. The assay was immunoSEQ multiplex PCR, and TCRdb's table has in-frame clones only and misses some. Of fewer than 120,000 clones detected, roughly 89% appear once; the ten largest clones hold about 0.25%. The input for sequencing was CD4+ or CD8+ T cells sorted from blood, taken in a trial of the OX40 agonist ivuxolimab. These receptor sequences come from an adult with an advanced solid tumor such as melanoma, head and neck, liver or kidney cancer.

The chain couples TRBV12-5 to TRBJ1-6; no definite D call. Trimming removed 6 bases from V and 5 bases from J, with 8 bases in between. Germline lookup yields CDR1 LGHNT and CDR2 FRNRAP. CDR3 length: 13 amino acids. The CDR3 loop reads CASGRTNNSPLHF. The CDR3 bases are TGTGCTAGTGGCAGGACCAATAATTCACCCCTCCACTTT.

J is TRBJ1-1 and V is TRBV7-8; D possibly corresponds to TRBD1 (6 bases). This CDR3 is built from 16 residues. CDR1 is SGHVS and CDR2 is FQNEAQ in the germline V gene. The V end lost 0 bases, the J end lost 4 bases, and 15 bases lay between the germline ends. The CDR3 loop reads CASSLAWGAQGTEAFF. CDR3 DNA: TGTGCCAGCAGCTTAGCGTGGGGGGCGCAGGGCACTGAAGCTTTCTTT. Full variable domain (remainder filled in from reference TRBV7-8 and TRBJ1-1): GAGVSQSPRYKVAKRGQDVALRCDPISGHVSLFWYQQALGQGPEFLTYFQNEAQLDKSGLPSDRFFAERPEGSVSTLKIQRTQQEDSAVYLCASSLAWGAQGTEAFFGQGTRLTVV.

V and J are TRBV6-1 and TRBJ1-6, with TRBD1 matching over 10 bases. The CDR3 spans 15 residues. V trimming: 6 bases; J trimming: 8 bases; junction bases outside the gene matches: 7. From germline, CDR1 is MNHNS and CDR2 SASEGT. CDR3 nucleotide sequence: TGTGCCAGCAGCCAGCAAGGACAGGGGGATTCACCCCTCCACTTT. Its translation is CASSQQGQGDSPLHF.

The chain employs TRBV5-1 and TRBJ2-2; D is possibly TRBD2 (6 bases). The germline V gene encodes CDR1 SGHRS and CDR2 YFSETQ. This CDR3 has 18 amino acids. The V and J ends lost 0 bases and 4 bases respectively, with 19 bases between them. CDR3 protein: CASSLERGISESTGELFF. CDR3 sequence (DNA): TGCGCCAGCAGCTTGGAACGGGGGATCTCCGAGAGCACCGGGGAGCTGTTTTTT. The full variable domain, with the rest looked up from reference TRBV5-1 and TRBJ2-2, is KAGVTQTPRYLIKTRGQQVTLSCSPISGHRSVSWYQQTPGQGLQFLFEYFSETQRNKGNFPGRFSGRQFSNSRSEMNVSTLELGDSALYLCASSLERGISESTGELFFGEGSRLTVL.

The chain uses TRBV19 and TRBJ2-5; D unresolved. The J call is doubtful: the DNA matches TRBJ2-7 better. The CDR3 spans 12 residues. Germline V gene sequence: CDR1 LNHDA, CDR2 SQIVND (reference sequence). DNA of the CDR3: TGTGCCAGTAGTGAATCTTCCTACGAGCAGTACTTC. Its protein product is CASSESSYEQYF.

The V gene is TRBV15, the J gene TRBJ2-5; 7 bases line up with TRBD1. CDR1 and CDR2 (germline): LNHNV, YYDKDF (reference sequence). After removal of 5 bases from V and 5 bases from J, the junction contained 14 bases not matched to a gene. The CDR3 has 16 amino acids. DNA of the CDR3: TGTGCCACCAGCGGGGGACAGACCGACCTGCGTGAGACCCAGTACTTC. Its translation is CATSGGQTDLRETQYF.

The rearrangement uses TRBV6-1 and TRBJ2-1; 8 bases line up with TRBD2. This CDR3 comprises 15 residues. Trimming removed 6 bases from V and 2 bases from J; junction bases left unmatched: 6. CDR1 and CDR2 from the germline V gene are MNHNS and SASEGT. CDR3 region: CASSPGLAPYNEQFF. CDR3 DNA: TGTGCCAGCAGCCCCGGACTAGCTCCCTACAATGAGCAGTTCTTC.

The chain recombines TRBV9 with TRBJ2-3; D may be TRBD2 (5 bases). This CDR3 spans 14 amino acids. The germline V and J ends were trimmed by 1 base and 5 bases, with 11 bases remaining between them. Germline CDR1 is SGDLS and CDR2 is YYNGEE. The CDR3 DNA is TGTGCCAGCAGCGTAAACCTAGAGGGAGATACGCAGTATTTT. Protein: CASSVNLEGDTQYF.

V is TRBV6-6 and J is TRBJ2-7; D may be TRBD1 (6 bases). The CDR3 loop spans 15 amino acids. V lost 7 bases to trimming and J lost 2 bases, with 18 bases between them. CDR1 is MNHNY, CDR2 SVGAGI, per germline (reference sequence). The CDR3, as DNA: TGTGCCAGCACCGTAAACAGGGAGACAACCTACGAGCAGTACTTC. Translating it yields CASTVNRETTYEQYF.

The CDR3 DNA sequence: TGTGCCAGCAGCTTCGGACATACCTACGAGCAGTACTTC. Its translation is CASSFGHTYEQYF. V is TRBV11-2 and J is TRBJ2-7; D possibly corresponds to TRBD1 (5 bases). V dropped 3 bases and J dropped 2 bases, with 8 bases sitting between them. CDR3 length equals 13 residues. Germline-derived CDR1 and CDR2 are SGHAT and FQNNGV.

This clone turned up a few times. V is TRBV5-4 and J is TRBJ2-3; TRBD2 matches 11 bases. The germline gives CDR1 SGHNT, CDR2 YYREEE (reference sequence). Trimming at V came to 1 base and at J to 6 bases, leaving 4 bases not matched to a gene. The CDR3 spans 15 residues. This CDR3 reads CASSLYSSGRDTQYF. CDR3 nucleotides: TGTGCCAGCAGCTTGTATTCTAGCGGGAGGGATACGCAGTATTTT. Together with reference TRBV5-4 and TRBJ2-3, the CDR3 gives the full variable domain: ETGVTQSPTHLIKTRGQQVTLRCSSQSGHNTVSWYQQALGQGPQFIFQYYREEENGRGNFPPRFSGLQFPNYSSELNVNALELDDSALYLCASSLYSSGRDTQYFGPGTRLTVL.

This chain uses TRBV15 with TRBJ2-3; D might be TRBD2 (5 bases). V lost 3 bases and J lost 8, with 12 bases in between. CDR1 LNHNV and CDR2 YYDKDF come from the germline V gene (reference sequence). The CDR3 length is 13 residues. DNA for the CDR3: TGTGCCACCAGCAGCTCGAGGGCTGGTACGCAGTATTTT. Translating gives CATSSSRAGTQYF.

This chain connects TRBV5-1 to TRBJ2-3, with D possibly TRBD2 on 6 matching bases. In germline, CDR1 is SGHRS, CDR2 YFSETQ. The CDR3 is 15 amino acids. Trimming took off 4 bases at V and 4 bases at J, with 16 bases between the two ends. The CDR3 DNA reads TGCGCCAGCAGCGGTCGCGTCAGGGAGGCAGATACGCAGTATTTT. Protein: CASSGRVREADTQYF.